This T cell receptor (beta chain) was documented in a study of blood T cell repertoires in COVID-19. At the level of the study: Both acute and convalescent COVID-19 samples were obtained from the United States, Italy and Spain. T cells, B-cell-depleted T cells, or PBMCs provided the cDNA or gDNA that served as material.

Germline CDR1 reads SGHTA; CDR2 reads FQGTGA. Trimming at V came to 4 bases and at J to 7 bases, leaving 9 bases not matched to a gene. This CDR3 region has 15 residues. Source study methods: Amplified reference gene primers provided the basis for estimating nucleated cell counts. Here immunoSEQ multiplex PCR was the method, and the copy in TCRdb shows in-frame clones only, minus some. The DNA gave D and trimming, while V, J and clone size come from that table. The sample holds about 150,000 clones, 81% seen once. The sample comprised peripheral blood. The chain uses TRBV7-3 and TRBJ2-2, with 7 bases fitting TRBD1. The sequence was collected from a human donor with acute or convalescent COVID-19. The donor label of this sample is uncertain. Here the CDR3 DNA reads TGTGCCAGCAGCTCCCCCCTGAGACAGGGCGGGGAGCTGTTTTTT. Protein sequence: CASSSPLRQGGELFF.